A selection of T cell receptor beta chains follows, all from one sample in a study of T cell responses to AZD1222 COVID-19 vaccine. This table comes from immunoSEQ multiplex PCR, and its TCRdb copy is limited to in-frame clones, with some not included. The top ten hold 3% to 3.5% of the sample, which has 150,000 to 180,000 clones, about 88% seen once. The material was peripheral blood, obtained on day 0 of AZD1222 vaccination. The receptors were sampled from an adult in good health. Each CDR3 is given with its conserved first and last residue. The D gene is left open where the match is weak. Clone size is not always given. Where it is, it says once, few, many or a class for expanded clones.

-,-,TRBV4-3,TRBJ2-1,TGCGCCAGCAGCCTCGAGACATTCAGCTCCTACAATGAGCAGTTCTTC,CASSLETFSSYNEQFF
-,-,TRBV2,TRBJ2-5,TGTGCCAGCAGTGTAACGGCAGGGGGACTCCAAGAGACCCAGTACTTC,CASSVTAGGLQETQYF
-,TRBD1,TRBV10-3,TRBJ1-3,TGTGCCATCAGTGAGTCGACAGGGGGTTCTGGAAACACCATATATTTT,CAISESTGGSGNTIYF
-,TRBD1,TRBV6-5,TRBJ1-1,TGTGCCAGCAGAAGACAGGGGTTTAATGAAGCTTTCTTT,CASRRQGFNEAFF
-,-,TRBV3-1/TRBV3-2,TRBJ1-1,TGTGCCAGCAGCCAATCCTATCTGAGGGACACTGAAGCTTTCTTT,CASSQSYLRDTEAFF
-,TRBD1,TRBV28,TRBJ1-6,TGTGCCAGCAGCTCCGGGACAGGGGCCTCCAATTCACCCCTCCACTTT,CASSSGTGASNSPLHF
-,TRBD2,TRBV5-4,TRBJ2-5,TGTGCCAGCAGCTATAGCGGGGGGGGGCAAGAGACCCAGTACTTC,CASSYSGGGQETQYF
-,-,TRBV7-2,TRBJ2-2,TGTGCCAGTCGCAGGGGGGACACCGGGGAGCTGTTTTTT,CASRRGDTGELFF
-,-,TRBV2,TRBJ1-2,TGTGCCAGCAGTGCCAGTATCTATGGCTACACCTTC,CASSASIYGYTF
-,-,TRBV7-9,TRBJ1-1,TGTGCCAGCAGCCCAAACAGGGTAGAAGCTTTCTTT,CASSPNRVEAFF
-,-,TRBV7-8,TRBJ2-7,TGTGCCAGCAGCTTAAGGGGGGCCGAGCAGTACTTC,CASSLRGAEQYF
few,-,TRBV9,TRBJ2-1,TGTGCCAGCAGCGTAGAGGGGTTCTCCTACAATGAGCAGTTCTTC,CASSVEGFSYNEQFF
-,TRBD1,TRBV6-5,TRBJ1-5,TGTGCCAGCGCGGGACAGGGCAATCAGCCCCAGCATTTT,CASAGQGNQPQHF
-,TRBD2,TRBV11-3,TRBJ2-7,TGTGCCAGCAGCTTCGGGCCCGGGGGGGAGCAGTACTTC,CASSFGPGGEQYF
-,-,TRBV7-2,TRBJ2-3,TGTGCCAGCAGCTTAACCCGCCAGGGAGGCGATACGCAGTATTTT,CASSLTRQGGDTQYF
few,TRBD1,TRBV14,TRBJ1-1,TGTGCCAGCAGCCAACTGATGGACAGGACCGTGAACACTGAAGCTTTCTTT,CASSQLMDRTVNTEAFF
-,-,TRBV6-1,TRBJ1-2,TGTGCCAGCAGTGAAACAGGGCCAGGCGGCTACACCTTC,CASSETGPGGYTF
-,-,TRBV18,TRBJ1-3,TGTGCCAGCTCACCGATCGACACCACCTCTGGAAACACCATATATTTT,CASSPIDTTSGNTIYF
-,TRBD2,TRBV11-2,TRBJ2-7,TGTGCCAGCAGCTTATCACTAGCGATCTACGAGCAGTACTTC,CASSLSLAIYEQYF
once,-,TRBV7-2,TRBJ1-2,TGTGCCAGCAGCTCGGATACGAACTATGGCTACACCTTC,CASSSDTNYGYTF